This T cell receptor (beta chain) was found in a study of chronic HIV infection and antiretroviral therapy. The V segment lost 2 bases and the J segment 4 bases; nucleotides outside the gene matches: 6. The CDR3 spans 14 residues. The germline V gene encodes CDR1 DFQATT and CDR2 SNEGSKA (reference sequence). In TCRdb, the 5' RACE reads were re-called with MiXCR into one record per CDR3 protein. Of approximately 40,000 distinct CDR3 sequences listed, 8% to 10% were seen once; the top ten hold 2.5% to 3.5%. The chain is built from TRBV20-1 and TRBJ2-3; 7 bases map to TRBD2. The source of this sequence is an adult who had HIV and had not received antiretroviral therapy, or was an uninfected healthy control (not recorded which). Sequenced input: peripheral blood. The chain's CDR3 is CSARPLTSPDTQYF. Here the CDR3 DNA reads TGCAGTGCTAGACCCCTGACTAGCCCAGATACGCAGTATTTT.